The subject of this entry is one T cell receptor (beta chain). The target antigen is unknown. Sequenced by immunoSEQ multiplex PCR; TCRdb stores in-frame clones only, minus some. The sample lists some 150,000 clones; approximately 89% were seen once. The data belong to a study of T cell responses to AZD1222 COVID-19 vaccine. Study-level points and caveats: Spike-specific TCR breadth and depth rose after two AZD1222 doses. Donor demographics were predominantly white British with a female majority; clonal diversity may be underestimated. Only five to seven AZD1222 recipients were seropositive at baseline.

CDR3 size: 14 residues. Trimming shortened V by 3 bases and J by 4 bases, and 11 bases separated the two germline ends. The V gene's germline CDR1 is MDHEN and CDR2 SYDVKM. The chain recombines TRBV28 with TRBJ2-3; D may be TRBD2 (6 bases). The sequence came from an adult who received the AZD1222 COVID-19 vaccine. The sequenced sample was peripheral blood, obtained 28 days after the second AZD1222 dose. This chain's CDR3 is CASSLSGRSDTQYF. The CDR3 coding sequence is TGTGCCAGCAGTTTGTCGGGGAGGTCAGATACGCAGTATTTT.